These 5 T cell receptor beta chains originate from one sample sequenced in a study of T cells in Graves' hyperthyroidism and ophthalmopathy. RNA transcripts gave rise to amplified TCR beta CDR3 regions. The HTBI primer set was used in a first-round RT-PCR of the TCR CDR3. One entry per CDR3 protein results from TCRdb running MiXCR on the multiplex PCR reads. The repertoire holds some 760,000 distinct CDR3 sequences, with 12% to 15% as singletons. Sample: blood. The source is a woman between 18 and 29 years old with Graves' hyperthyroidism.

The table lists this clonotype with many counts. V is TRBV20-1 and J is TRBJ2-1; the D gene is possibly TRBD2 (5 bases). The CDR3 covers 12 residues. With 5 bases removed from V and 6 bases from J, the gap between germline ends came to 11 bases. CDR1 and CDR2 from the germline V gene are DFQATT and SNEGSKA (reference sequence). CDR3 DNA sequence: TGCAGTGCTGAGGGCCTTGGCAATGAGCAGTTCTTC. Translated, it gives CSAEGLGNEQFF.

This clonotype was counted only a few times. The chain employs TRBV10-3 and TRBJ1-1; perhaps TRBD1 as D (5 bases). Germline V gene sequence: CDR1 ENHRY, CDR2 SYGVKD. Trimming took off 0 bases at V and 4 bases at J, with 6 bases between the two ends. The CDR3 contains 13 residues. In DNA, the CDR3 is TGTGCCATCAGTGAGTCGGGGGTCACTGAAGCTTTCTTT. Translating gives CAISESGVTEAFF.

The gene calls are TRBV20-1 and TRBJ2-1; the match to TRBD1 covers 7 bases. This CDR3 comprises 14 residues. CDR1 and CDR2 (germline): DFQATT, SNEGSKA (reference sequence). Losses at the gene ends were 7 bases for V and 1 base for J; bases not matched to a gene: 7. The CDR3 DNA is TGCAGTGTTCACCGGGACAGATCCTACAATGAGCAGTTCTTC. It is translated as CSVHRDRSYNEQFF.

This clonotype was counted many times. CDR3 loop: CASSPGDHSYNEQFF. Here the CDR3 DNA reads TGTGCCAGCAGCCCAGGGGACCACTCCTACAATGAGCAGTTCTTC. The chain uses TRBV7-8 and TRBJ2-1, with a weak D call TRBD1 (6 bases). There are 15 residues in the CDR3. CDR1 SGHVS and CDR2 FQNEAQ come from the germline V gene. The ends were cut back, 5 bases at V and 0 bases at J, with 11 bases in the middle. Drawing the rest from reference TRBV7-8 and TRBJ2-1, the complete variable domain is GAGVSQSPRYKVAKRGQDVALRCDPISGHVSLFWYQQALGQGPEFLTYFQNEAQLDKSGLPSDRFFAERPEGSVSTLKIQRTQQEDSAVYLCASSPGDHSYNEQFFGPGTRLTVL.

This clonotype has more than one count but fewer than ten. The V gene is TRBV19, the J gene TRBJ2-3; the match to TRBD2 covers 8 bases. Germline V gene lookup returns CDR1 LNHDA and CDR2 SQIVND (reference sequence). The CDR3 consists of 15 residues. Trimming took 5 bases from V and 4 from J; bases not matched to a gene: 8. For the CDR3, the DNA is TGTGCCAGTAGTCGTGGCGGGAGGCTTTCAGATACGCAGTATTTT. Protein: CASSRGGRLSDTQYF. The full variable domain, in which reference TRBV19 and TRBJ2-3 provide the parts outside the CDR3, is DGGITQSPKYLFRKEGQNVTLSCEQNLNHDAMYWYRQDPGQGLRLIYYSQIVNDFQKGDIAEGYSVSREKKESFPLTVTSAQKNPTAFYLCASSRGGRLSDTQYFGPGTRLTVL.